This is a list of T cell receptor beta chains from one sample in a study of identical twins. TCRdb reprocessed the 5' RACE reads with MiXCR, giving one entry per CDR3 protein. The sample yields about 470,000 distinct CDR3 sequences, roughly 24% seen once. This sample was also put to use in a study of T cells expressing NK-cell markers.

The sample was CD4+ T cells sorted from blood. These receptors originate from a woman between 18 and 30 years old in good health. CDR3s include the opening cysteine and the closing phenylalanine or tryptophan. Fields, in order: CDR3 DNA, CDR3 protein, clone size, D gene, V gene, J gene. The D gene is left open where the match is weak. Size values are once, few and many counts, or a class for expanded clones, and some rows have none.

CDR3nt: TGTGCCAGCAGTTTTGGAACAGCCGAAGCTTTCTTT
CDR3aa: CASSFGTAEAFF
abundance: -
d_gene: -
v_gene: TRBV12-3/TRBV12-4
j_gene: TRBJ1-1

CDR3nt: TGTGCCAGCAGTTTGGTTCGTGGGGGGTTTTACGCGAACACCGGGGAGCTGTTTTTT
CDR3aa: CASSLVRGGFYANTGELFF
abundance: few
d_gene: -
v_gene: TRBV27
j_gene: TRBJ2-2

CDR3nt: TGTGCCAGCAGCTTAGTACAGGGGGCGTCTCAGCCCCAGCATTTT
CDR3aa: CASSLVQGASQPQHF
abundance: -
d_gene: TRBD1
v_gene: TRBV7-8
j_gene: TRBJ1-5

CDR3nt: TGTGCCAGTAATGAGCGGGGGCACACAGATACGCAGTATTTT
CDR3aa: CASNERGHTDTQYF
abundance: -
d_gene: TRBD2
v_gene: TRBV19
j_gene: TRBJ2-3

CDR3nt: TGTGCCATCAGGGAGACTAGCGGGGGGTCAGATACGCAGTATTTT
CDR3aa: CAIRETSGGSDTQYF
abundance: few
d_gene: TRBD2
v_gene: TRBV10-3
j_gene: TRBJ2-3

CDR3nt: TGCAGCGCCAAACAGGGAGGCACCGGGGAGCTGTTTTTT
CDR3aa: CSAKQGGTGELFF
abundance: -
d_gene: -
v_gene: TRBV29-1
j_gene: TRBJ2-2

CDR3nt: TGTGCCAGCAGCACCCTAGCGGGAGACGGGTACGAGCAGTACTTC
CDR3aa: CASSTLAGDGYEQYF
abundance: -
d_gene: TRBD2
v_gene: TRBV2
j_gene: TRBJ2-7

CDR3nt: TGTGCCAGCAGCCAAGATACGGGGACTAGCGGGGGTAATGAGCAGTTCTTC
CDR3aa: CASSQDTGTSGGNEQFF
abundance: -
d_gene: TRBD2
v_gene: TRBV3-1
j_gene: TRBJ2-1

CDR3nt: TGCAGTGCTTTGGACAGGGGGCGAGGTGAGCCCCAGCATTTT
CDR3aa: CSALDRGRGEPQHF
abundance: once
d_gene: TRBD1
v_gene: TRBV20-1
j_gene: TRBJ1-5

CDR3nt: TGTGCCAGCAGTGCAATGAACAGGGGATTAGCTTTCTTT
CDR3aa: CASSAMNRGLAFF
abundance: -
d_gene: TRBD1
v_gene: TRBV25-1
j_gene: TRBJ1-1

CDR3nt: TGTGCCAGCAGCTTAGGGAGTAATGAGGGCTACACCTTC
CDR3aa: CASSLGSNEGYTF
abundance: -
d_gene: -
v_gene: TRBV7-9
j_gene: TRBJ1-2

CDR3nt: TGCGCCAGCAGCCTCTCCAGATACAATGAGCAGTTCTTC
CDR3aa: CASSLSRYNEQFF
abundance: -
d_gene: -
v_gene: TRBV4-3
j_gene: TRBJ2-1

CDR3nt: TGCGCCAGCAGCCAAGATCCGGGTTTTAATGAAAAACTGTTTTTT
CDR3aa: CASSQDPGFNEKLFF
abundance: -
d_gene: -
v_gene: TRBV4-1
j_gene: TRBJ1-4

CDR3nt: TGCAGTGCTAGAAGGACTAGCGGGACCTACGAGCAGTACTTC
CDR3aa: CSARRTSGTYEQYF
abundance: few
d_gene: TRBD2
v_gene: TRBV20-1
j_gene: TRBJ2-7

CDR3nt: TGCAGTGCGGGGACTAGCGGACCCAGGTACGAGCAGTACTTC
CDR3aa: CSAGTSGPRYEQYF
abundance: -
d_gene: TRBD2
v_gene: TRBV20-1
j_gene: TRBJ2-7

CDR3nt: TGTGCCAGCAGTGAATTACCCCTTAATCAGCACCCCTATGGCTACACCTTC
CDR3aa: CASSELPLNQHPYGYTF
abundance: -
d_gene: -
v_gene: TRBV6-1
j_gene: TRBJ1-2

CDR3nt: TGTGCCAGCAGTAAACCGGGACTAGGGAAAGAGACCCAGTACTTC
CDR3aa: CASSKPGLGKETQYF
abundance: -
d_gene: TRBD2
v_gene: TRBV28
j_gene: TRBJ2-5

CDR3nt: TGTGCCAGCAGCCGACAGGGCATATGGGCACCCCTCCACTTT
CDR3aa: CASSRQGIWAPLHF
abundance: -
d_gene: TRBD1
v_gene: TRBV7-2
j_gene: TRBJ1-6

CDR3nt: TGCGCCAGCAGCGGGGGGGGACTAGCGCATGAGCAGTTCTTC
CDR3aa: CASSGGGLAHEQFF
abundance: -
d_gene: TRBD2
v_gene: TRBV5-1
j_gene: TRBJ2-1

CDR3nt: TGCGCCAGCAGCGAGGGGGGGGTACGAGATACGCAGTATTTT
CDR3aa: CASSEGGVRDTQYF
abundance: -
d_gene: -
v_gene: TRBV5-1
j_gene: TRBJ2-3

CDR3nt: TGTGCCAGCAGCTATCCAGGACAGGCCTACAATGAGCAGTTCTTC
CDR3aa: CASSYPGQAYNEQFF
abundance: -
d_gene: TRBD1
v_gene: TRBV7-9
j_gene: TRBJ2-1

CDR3nt: TGTGCCAGCAACCCAGGGGGCCCGAACTATGGCTACACCTTC
CDR3aa: CASNPGGPNYGYTF
abundance: -
d_gene: TRBD1
v_gene: TRBV3-1
j_gene: TRBJ1-2

CDR3nt: TGTGCCTGGAGTGTACTAGCGGAGCAGTACTTC
CDR3aa: CAWSVLAEQYF
abundance: few
d_gene: TRBD2
v_gene: TRBV30
j_gene: TRBJ2-7

CDR3nt: TGTGCCAGCACGGGGAGGGCCTCCTACAATGAGCAGTTCTTC
CDR3aa: CASTGRASYNEQFF
abundance: -
d_gene: TRBD2
v_gene: TRBV7-2
j_gene: TRBJ2-1

CDR3nt: TGCAGTGCGACCACAGTACGAGGGCAGTACTTC
CDR3aa: CSATTVRGQYF
abundance: many
d_gene: -
v_gene: TRBV20-1
j_gene: TRBJ2-7

CDR3nt: TGTGCCAGCAGCTTGACGGGATTCTCCTACGAGCAGTACTTC
CDR3aa: CASSLTGFSYEQYF
abundance: many
d_gene: -
v_gene: TRBV7-2
j_gene: TRBJ2-7

CDR3nt: TGCAGTGCTAGAGAGACAGCCGGAATAAGCAATCAGCCCCAGCATTTT
CDR3aa: CSARETAGISNQPQHF
abundance: few
d_gene: -
v_gene: TRBV20-1
j_gene: TRBJ1-5

CDR3nt: TGTGCCAGTCATAGCGGGGTAACCACCGGGGAGCTGTTTTTT
CDR3aa: CASHSGVTTGELFF
abundance: -
d_gene: TRBD2
v_gene: TRBV3-1
j_gene: TRBJ2-2

CDR3nt: TGTGCCAGCAGTAGCCCAGGCGGGACAGTTAGTGGGGCTTTCTTT
CDR3aa: CASSSPGGTVSGAFF
abundance: -
d_gene: TRBD1
v_gene: TRBV12-3/TRBV12-4
j_gene: TRBJ1-1

CDR3nt: TGTGCCAGCAGCCCACATCTACGGCGGGAGGGAGAAAGGTACCAAGAGACCCAGTACTTC
CDR3aa: CASSPHLRREGERYQETQYF
abundance: -
d_gene: TRBD2
v_gene: TRBV9
j_gene: TRBJ2-5

CDR3nt: TGTGCCAGCAGTCAGGGTCCTCAGCCCCAGCATTTT
CDR3aa: CASSQGPQPQHF
abundance: many
d_gene: -
v_gene: TRBV6-6
j_gene: TRBJ1-5

CDR3nt: TGTGCCAGCAGCTTGGAGGGACCTAACGGACTAGCGAGCTACAATGAGCAGTTCTTC
CDR3aa: CASSLEGPNGLASYNEQFF
abundance: -
d_gene: TRBD2
v_gene: TRBV7-6
j_gene: TRBJ2-1

CDR3nt: TGTGCCAGCAGCTCGGAGGCCTCTGGAAACACCATATATTTT
CDR3aa: CASSSEASGNTIYF
abundance: few
d_gene: -
v_gene: TRBV7-6
j_gene: TRBJ1-3

CDR3nt: TGTGCCAGCAGTATGTACACAGATACGCAGTATTTT
CDR3aa: CASSMYTDTQYF
abundance: few
d_gene: -
v_gene: TRBV7-8
j_gene: TRBJ2-3

CDR3nt: TGTGCCAGCAGCCCGGGAACCCTCCCTGAGCAGTTCTTC
CDR3aa: CASSPGTLPEQFF
abundance: few
d_gene: -
v_gene: TRBV7-6
j_gene: TRBJ2-1

CDR3nt: TGCAGTGCTAGAGATCCGACTAGCGGGGGGGATGAGCAGTTCTTC
CDR3aa: CSARDPTSGGDEQFF
abundance: -
d_gene: TRBD2
v_gene: TRBV20-1
j_gene: TRBJ2-1

CDR3nt: TGTGCCAGCAGCCATGGGAGCGGGACCTACGAGCAGTACTTC
CDR3aa: CASSHGSGTYEQYF
abundance: -
d_gene: TRBD2
v_gene: TRBV9
j_gene: TRBJ2-7

CDR3nt: TGCAGTGTAGGAGGGTCATCCCTCCACTTT
CDR3aa: CSVGGSSLHF
abundance: -
d_gene: -
v_gene: TRBV20-1
j_gene: TRBJ1-6

CDR3nt: TGTGCCAGCACATTGGTGTCGGAAAGCTCCTACAATGAGCAGTTCTTC
CDR3aa: CASTLVSESSYNEQFF
abundance: -
d_gene: -
v_gene: TRBV12-3/TRBV12-4
j_gene: TRBJ2-1

CDR3nt: TGTGCCAGCAGCTTGGTCCCAGTAGGGGGACTCAATGAGCAGTTCTTC
CDR3aa: CASSLVPVGGLNEQFF
abundance: -
d_gene: -
v_gene: TRBV5-6
j_gene: TRBJ2-1

CDR3nt: TGCGCCAGCAGCCCCCGCTCGCTAGAGGCGAATGAGCAGTTCTTC
CDR3aa: CASSPRSLEANEQFF
abundance: few
d_gene: -
v_gene: TRBV5-1
j_gene: TRBJ2-1

CDR3nt: TGCGCCAGCAGCTGGGGACAGGTGAACACCTACGAGCAGTACTTC
CDR3aa: CASSWGQVNTYEQYF
abundance: -
d_gene: TRBD1
v_gene: TRBV5-1
j_gene: TRBJ2-7

CDR3nt: TGTGCCAGCAGTGATGTGAAGACCCAGTACTTC
CDR3aa: CASSDVKTQYF
abundance: few
d_gene: -
v_gene: TRBV25-1
j_gene: TRBJ2-5

CDR3nt: TGCAGTGCCCTGGGGACTTCCCTTAGCACAGATACGCAGTATTTT
CDR3aa: CSALGTSLSTDTQYF
abundance: -
d_gene: -
v_gene: TRBV20-1
j_gene: TRBJ2-3

CDR3nt: TGTGCCAGCAGCCAAGATAAGGTACAGAAAAAACTGTTTTTT
CDR3aa: CASSQDKVQKKLFF
abundance: -
d_gene: -
v_gene: TRBV3-1
j_gene: TRBJ1-4

CDR3nt: TGTGCCAGTTCCGAAGGGAGGTCCCGGGGCTACACCTTC
CDR3aa: CASSEGRSRGYTF
abundance: few
d_gene: -
v_gene: TRBV9
j_gene: TRBJ1-2

CDR3nt: TGTGCCAGCAGCTCGTCCGTAGGACTAGCGGGAGACGGGGAGCTGTTTTTT
CDR3aa: CASSSSVGLAGDGELFF
abundance: -
d_gene: TRBD2
v_gene: TRBV7-9
j_gene: TRBJ2-2

CDR3nt: TGTGCCAGCAGTTCCCTGACTAGCGGGGAACCCGGGGAGCTGTTTTTT
CDR3aa: CASSSLTSGEPGELFF
abundance: few
d_gene: TRBD2
v_gene: TRBV6-2/TRBV6-3
j_gene: TRBJ2-2

CDR3nt: TGCGCCAGCAGCCCTGGCCGACTACGCTACAATGAGCAGTTCTTC
CDR3aa: CASSPGRLRYNEQFF
abundance: few
d_gene: -
v_gene: TRBV10-1
j_gene: TRBJ2-1

CDR3nt: TGTGCCAGCATCCGAGGGGGCGTACTCACTGAAGCTTTCTTT
CDR3aa: CASIRGGVLTEAFF
abundance: -
d_gene: TRBD1
v_gene: TRBV6-1
j_gene: TRBJ1-1

CDR3nt: TGCAGTGCTAGCGGGAGGTTCGGAGCAGATACGCAGTATTTT
CDR3aa: CSASGRFGADTQYF
abundance: -
d_gene: TRBD2
v_gene: TRBV20-1
j_gene: TRBJ2-3

CDR3nt: TGTGCCAGCAGTCTCCCGCCGGGACAAAACACTGAAGCTTTCTTT
CDR3aa: CASSLPPGQNTEAFF
abundance: few
d_gene: -
v_gene: TRBV12-3/TRBV12-4
j_gene: TRBJ1-1

CDR3nt: TGCGCCAGCAGCCAGGGGACGGCGGGAGGAGAGCAGTACTTC
CDR3aa: CASSQGTAGGEQYF
abundance: -
d_gene: TRBD2
v_gene: TRBV5-1
j_gene: TRBJ2-7

CDR3nt: TGCAGTGCTAGAGATTCCGGAAAGGAGACCCAGTACTTC
CDR3aa: CSARDSGKETQYF
abundance: -
d_gene: -
v_gene: TRBV20-1
j_gene: TRBJ2-5

CDR3nt: TGTGCCAGCAGACCGACCTCTAGCGCCTCTGAGACCCAGTACTTC
CDR3aa: CASRPTSSASETQYF
abundance: -
d_gene: -
v_gene: TRBV12-3/TRBV12-4
j_gene: TRBJ2-5

CDR3nt: TGTGCCAGCAGCCGCTCAAGGATAATTAGCTCCTACAATGAGCAGTTCTTC
CDR3aa: CASSRSRIISSYNEQFF
abundance: -
d_gene: -
v_gene: TRBV3-1
j_gene: TRBJ2-1

CDR3nt: TGCAGTGCTCGCCTCCTAGCGGGAGGTGAGACCCAGTACTTC
CDR3aa: CSARLLAGGETQYF
abundance: -
d_gene: TRBD2
v_gene: TRBV20-1
j_gene: TRBJ2-5

CDR3nt: TGTGCCAGCTCGCCGGGAGCCTTCTACAATGAGCAGTTCTTC
CDR3aa: CASSPGAFYNEQFF
abundance: few
d_gene: -
v_gene: TRBV18
j_gene: TRBJ2-1

CDR3nt: TGTGCCAGCAGCTCCACTAATGAAGCTTTCTTT
CDR3aa: CASSSTNEAFF
abundance: -
d_gene: -
v_gene: TRBV7-9
j_gene: TRBJ1-1